This is a list of T cell receptor beta chains from one sample in a study of cytomegalovirus exposure and HLA in healthy donors. Libraries were prepared by immunoSEQ multiplex PCR; TCRdb keeps only in-frame clonotypes and omits some of them. The sample lists fewer than 200,000 clones, roughly 80% seen once, with roughly 0.75% in the top ten. The specimen sequenced was PBMCs. The receptors derive from a woman between 18 and 29 years old in good health and CMV-seronegative. Both conserved end residues are part of each CDR3. The D gene is left open where the match is weak. Expanded clones get a size class; other rows say once, few or many, or leave the size out.

d_gene: .
v_gene: TRBV19
j_gene: TRBJ2-6
abundance: few
len: 13
CDR3nt: TGTGCCAGTACCTTGACAGGGGCCAACGTCCTGACTTTC
CDR3aa: CASTLTGANVLTF

d_gene: TRBD2
v_gene: TRBV6-5
j_gene: TRBJ2-7
abundance: .
len: 15
CDR3nt: TGTGCCAGCAGAACAGCGGGAGCTGAAATCCACGAGCAGTACTTC
CDR3aa: CASRTAGAEIHEQYF

d_gene: TRBD1
v_gene: TRBV5-4
j_gene: TRBJ2-2
abundance: .
len: 15
CDR3nt: TGTGCCAGCAGCTTCCGGACAGGGACCACCGGGGAGCTGTTTTTT
CDR3aa: CASSFRTGTTGELFF

d_gene: .
v_gene: TRBV11-3
j_gene: TRBJ2-3
abundance: .
len: 14
CDR3nt: TGTGCCAGCAGCTTAGATCTGAGCACAGATACGCAGTATTTT
CDR3aa: CASSLDLSTDTQYF

d_gene: .
v_gene: TRBV6-7
j_gene: TRBJ2-7
abundance: .
len: 15
CDR3nt: TGTGCCAGCAGTTACATCGAGGCCTCCAACTACGAGCAGTACTTC
CDR3aa: CASSYIEASNYEQYF

d_gene: .
v_gene: TRBV25-1
j_gene: TRBJ1-1
abundance: once
len: 16
CDR3nt: TGTGCCAGCAGTGAATCTTCAGAGGGAGTAGACACTGAAGCTTTCTTT
CDR3aa: CASSESSEGVDTEAFF

d_gene: TRBD2
v_gene: TRBV10-3
j_gene: TRBJ2-1
abundance: .
len: 17
CDR3nt: TGTGCCATCAAGGTGGCGAGCGGGGGCAGTGGGTACAATGAGCAGTTCTTC
CDR3aa: CAIKVASGGSGYNEQFF

d_gene: TRBD2
v_gene: TRBV5-4
j_gene: TRBJ2-3
abundance: .
len: 14
CDR3nt: TGTGCCAGCAGCTTGGGCGGGAGGCGGGATACGCAGTATTTT
CDR3aa: CASSLGGRRDTQYF

d_gene: TRBD1
v_gene: TRBV30
j_gene: TRBJ1-4
abundance: .
len: 13
CDR3nt: TGTGCCTGGAGTCGTGACAGGGATGAAAAACTGTTTTTT
CDR3aa: CAWSRDRDEKLFF

d_gene: .
v_gene: TRBV15
j_gene: TRBJ2-7
abundance: .
len: 15
CDR3nt: TGTGCCACCAGCGGGATTACGACAGGTTCCTACGAGCAGTACTTC
CDR3aa: CATSGITTGSYEQYF

d_gene: .
v_gene: TRBV12-5
j_gene: TRBJ1-2
abundance: few
len: 12
CDR3nt: TGTGCTAGTGGTCCCGCTGAGGAGGGCTACACCTTC
CDR3aa: CASGPAEEGYTF

d_gene: .
v_gene: TRBV7-6
j_gene: TRBJ1-2
abundance: .
len: 16
CDR3nt: TGTGCCAGCAGCTTAATGCCCGGAGTAGGCGACTATGGCTACACCTTC
CDR3aa: CASSLMPGVGDYGYTF

d_gene: TRBD1
v_gene: TRBV7-8
j_gene: TRBJ1-5
abundance: .
len: 14
CDR3nt: TGTGCCAGCAGCGACGGGACAGGTGGTCAGCCCCAGCATTTT
CDR3aa: CASSDGTGGQPQHF

d_gene: .
v_gene: TRBV19
j_gene: TRBJ2-7
abundance: .
len: 14
CDR3nt: TGTGCCAGTAGTATGCCCGGGGAATCCTACGAGCAGTACTTC
CDR3aa: CASSMPGESYEQYF

d_gene: TRBD1
v_gene: TRBV9
j_gene: TRBJ1-3
abundance: .
len: 13
CDR3nt: TGTGCCAGCAGCCCGCTGACAGGGGCCACCATATATTTT
CDR3aa: CASSPLTGATIYF

d_gene: TRBD1
v_gene: TRBV11-2
j_gene: TRBJ2-7
abundance: .
len: 16
CDR3nt: TGTGCCAGCAGCTCCTACGGACAGGGTGGGTCCTACGAGCAGTACTTC
CDR3aa: CASSSYGQGGSYEQYF

d_gene: .
v_gene: TRBV4-1
j_gene: TRBJ2-3
abundance: .
len: 17
CDR3nt: TGCGCCAGCAGCCAAGTCTTGAGACAGAGAGTAACAGATACGCAGTATTTT
CDR3aa: CASSQVLRQRVTDTQYF

d_gene: TRBD2
v_gene: TRBV2
j_gene: TRBJ2-1
abundance: once
len: 15
CDR3nt: TGTGCCAGCAGTATGGGACTAGCGGGAGATAATGAGCAGTTCTTC
CDR3aa: CASSMGLAGDNEQFF

d_gene: .
v_gene: TRBV7-2
j_gene: TRBJ2-5
abundance: once
len: 14
CDR3nt: TGTGCCAGCAGCCTAACTAGACAGGCGGAGACCCAGTACTTC
CDR3aa: CASSLTRQAETQYF

d_gene: .
v_gene: TRBV28
j_gene: TRBJ1-1
abundance: .
len: 11
CDR3nt: TGTGCCAGCACGGCAGGTCGAGTGGCTTTCTTT
CDR3aa: CASTAGRVAFF

d_gene: .
v_gene: TRBV2
j_gene: TRBJ2-7
abundance: .
len: 14
CDR3nt: TGTGCCAGCATTCGACTCGGGATCGAGTACGAGCAGTACTTC
CDR3aa: CASIRLGIEYEQYF

d_gene: .
v_gene: TRBV19
j_gene: TRBJ1-5
abundance: .
len: 14
CDR3nt: TGTGCCAGTAGTATCCGGGACACCAATCAGCCCCAGCATTTT
CDR3aa: CASSIRDTNQPQHF

d_gene: TRBD2
v_gene: TRBV7-8
j_gene: TRBJ2-5
abundance: .
len: 16
CDR3nt: TGTGCCAGCAGCGAAGGACTAGCGGGACCCCAAGAGACCCAGTACTTC
CDR3aa: CASSEGLAGPQETQYF

d_gene: .
v_gene: TRBV9
j_gene: TRBJ1-1
abundance: .
len: 15
CDR3nt: TGTGCCAGCAGCCCAATCTTGACACCGAACACTGAAGCTTTCTTT
CDR3aa: CASSPILTPNTEAFF

d_gene: TRBD2
v_gene: TRBV5-4
j_gene: TRBJ2-1
abundance: .
len: 15
CDR3nt: TGTGCCAGCAGCAAGGGACTAGCGGGATACAATGAGCAGTTCTTC
CDR3aa: CASSKGLAGYNEQFF

d_gene: TRBD2
v_gene: TRBV4-2
j_gene: TRBJ2-2
abundance: .
len: 17
CDR3nt: TGTGCCAGCAGCCAAGCTCCTAGCGGATCGAACACCGGGGAGCTGTTTTTT
CDR3aa: CASSQAPSGSNTGELFF

d_gene: .
v_gene: TRBV14
j_gene: TRBJ1-1
abundance: .
len: 13
CDR3nt: TGTGCCAGCAGCCAAGTCTCGGTATCGCGAGCTTTCTTT
CDR3aa: CASSQVSVSRAFF